This T cell receptor (beta chain) was captured by sequencing in a study of T cells in localized non-small cell lung cancer. Overall study results and limits: Because only a single region of the tumor was sequenced, heterogeneity remains possible. In adjacent lung, a median approximately 60 of the top 100 tumor clones were found. Increased T cell density in blood showed an association with longer overall survival. T cell clonality was highest in uninvolved adjacent lung, above tumor.

Notes on this clone: The antigen remains unidentified.

Trimming stripped 1 base from V and 0 bases from J, with 5 bases between. There are 14 residues in the CDR3. Germline V gene lookup returns CDR1 SGHVS and CDR2 FQNEAQ. Assay used: immunoSEQ multiplex PCR; TCRdb lists only in-frame clones, some missing. The table shows tens of thousands of clones, with roughly 90% occurring only once. This receptor was identified in a female donor of 60 years or more with stage I lung adenocarcinoma. The chain combines TRBV7-8 with TRBJ2-3, with D hard to call. Sequences were derived from peripheral blood, sampled before any cancer treatment. CDR3 amino acids: CASSLGLSTDTQYF. Written as DNA, the CDR3 is TGTGCCAGCAGCTTAGGACTTAGCACAGATACGCAGTATTTT.